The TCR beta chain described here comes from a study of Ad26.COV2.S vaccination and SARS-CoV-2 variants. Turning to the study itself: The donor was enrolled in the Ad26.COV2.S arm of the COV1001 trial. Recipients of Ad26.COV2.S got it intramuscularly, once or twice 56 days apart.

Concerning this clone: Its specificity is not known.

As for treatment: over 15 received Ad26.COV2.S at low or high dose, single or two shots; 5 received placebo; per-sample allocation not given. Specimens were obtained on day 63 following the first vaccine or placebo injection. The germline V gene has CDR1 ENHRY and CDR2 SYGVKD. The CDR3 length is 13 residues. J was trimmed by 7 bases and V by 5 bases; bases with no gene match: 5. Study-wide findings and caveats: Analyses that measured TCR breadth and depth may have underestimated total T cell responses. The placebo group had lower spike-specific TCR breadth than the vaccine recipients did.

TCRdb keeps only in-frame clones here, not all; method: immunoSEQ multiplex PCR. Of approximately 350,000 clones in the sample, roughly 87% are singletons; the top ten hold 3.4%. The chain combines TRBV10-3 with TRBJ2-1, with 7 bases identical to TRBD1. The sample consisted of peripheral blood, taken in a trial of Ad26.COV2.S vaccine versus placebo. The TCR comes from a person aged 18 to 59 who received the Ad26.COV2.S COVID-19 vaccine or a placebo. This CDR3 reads CAISWDRGNEQFF. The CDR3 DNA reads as TGTGCCATCAGTTGGGACAGAGGTAATGAGCAGTTCTTC.